This T cell receptor beta chain derives from a study of blood T cell repertoires in COVID-19. Across the study: Acute-phase and convalescent COVID-19 samples originated in the United States, Italy and Spain. PBMCs, B-cell-depleted T cells, or T cells provided the cDNA or gDNA that made up the material.

Trimming shortened V by 1 base and J by 3 bases, and 7 bases separated the two germline ends. Germline V lookup: CDR1 SGDLS, CDR2 YYNGEE. The CDR3 has 14 residues. The data were produced by immunoSEQ multiplex PCR, yet TCRdb's version contains in-frame clones alone and is incomplete. The sample lists 150,000 to 200,000 clones, around 80% seen once, with about 11% in the top ten. Specimen: peripheral blood. This clonotype originated in a man in his 60s with active or convalescent COVID-19. The V and J genes are TRBV9 and TRBJ2-2; D remains ambiguous. The CDR3 loop reads CASSVISDTGELFF. CDR3 in DNA: TGTGCCAGCAGCGTAATCAGCGACACCGGGGAGCTGTTTTTT.